This TCR beta chain stems from a study of blood T cell repertoires in COVID-19. Study details: COVID-19 samples collected from the United States, Italy and Spain covered acute and convalescent phases. PBMCs, B-cell-depleted T cells, or T cells provided the cDNA or gDNA that made up the material.

Cohort placement rested on clinical history that participants reported themselves. The CDR3 has 15 residues. With 0 bases clipped from V and 5 bases from J, the junction kept 8 bases outside the gene matches. Germline lookup yields CDR1 SGDLS and CDR2 YYNGEE. Using immunoSEQ multiplex PCR, the repertoire was profiled, and TCRdb retains in-frame clones only, with some absent. Found here are a few hundred thousand clones, 70% to 90% of them singletons; the top ten hold approximately 4.2%. The sequenced sample was PBMCs or T cells enriched from blood (not recorded which). The chain recombines TRBV9 with TRBJ2-7; 7 bases align to TRBD2. The TCR comes from a woman aged 30 to 39 who had recovered from COVID-19. The CDR3 DNA sequence: TGTGCCAGCAGCGTAGCTGCGGGAGTTTCCCACGAGCAGTACTTC. It codes for CASSVAAGVSHEQYF.